These 15 T cell receptor beta chains were sequenced from one sample in a study of blood T cell repertoires in COVID-19. Data came from immunoSEQ multiplex PCR; TCRdb stores just in-frame clones and leaves some out. Here the sample spans some 250,000 clones, roughly 86% being singletons. What was sequenced was peripheral blood. These receptor sequences come from a woman aged 25-40 years who had recovered from COVID-19.

This clone was detected a few times. V gene TRBV10-3 combines with J gene TRBJ2-1, with D perhaps matching TRBD2 (5 bases). Trimming took 11 bases from V and 4 from J, leaving 18 bases between them. Germline loops: CDR1 ENHRY, CDR2 SYGVKD. The CDR3 is made up of 14 amino acids. The CDR3 bases are TGTGCCTCACGGCAAGGTGAGGGATACAATGAGCAGTTCTTC. It yields the protein CASRQGEGYNEQFF.

This sequence joins TRBV19 and TRBJ1-5; unclear D gene. V was cut by 3 bases and J by 5 bases, with 11 bases left in between. The CDR3 contains 14 residues. Germline CDR1 LNHDA, CDR2 SQIVND (reference sequence). CDR3 nucleotides: TGTGCCAGTAGTATTGAGTTGTCTGATCAGCCCCAGCATTTT. It specifies CASSIELSDQPQHF.

The chain has TRBV20-1 and TRBJ1-2; no clear D gene. This CDR3 region has 11 residues. CDR1 and CDR2 (germline): DFQATT, SNEGSKA (reference sequence). Trimming shortened V by 2 bases and J by 6 bases, and 7 bases separated the two germline ends. CDR3 nucleotides: TGCAGTGCTAGATTACAGAATGGCTACACCTTC. Its translation is CSARLQNGYTF.

The V and J genes are TRBV2 and TRBJ1-5; D is unresolved. CDR3 length: 13 amino acids. The V end lost 5 bases, the J end lost 4 bases, and 9 bases lay between the germline ends. Germline lookup yields CDR1 SNHLY and CDR2 FYNNEI. Here the CDR3 DNA reads TGTGCCAGCAGTCGGACGGGGAATCAGCCCCAGCATTTT. It codes for CASSRTGNQPQHF.

The chain uses TRBV19 and TRBJ1-5; 10 positions agree with TRBD1. The CDR3 has 16 amino acids. Trimming took 4 bases from V and 3 from J; bases not matched to a gene: 6. Germline V CDR1 and CDR2: LNHDA, SQIVND (reference sequence). CDR3 DNA: TGTGCCAGTAGTAGCCGGGACAGGGGAGTCAATCAGCCCCAGCATTTT. Translating gives CASSSRDRGVNQPQHF. The full variable domain, with the rest looked up from reference TRBV19 and TRBJ1-5, is DGGITQSPKYLFRKEGQNVTLSCEQNLNHDAMYWYRQDPGQGLRLIYYSQIVNDFQKGDIAEGYSVSREKKESFPLTVTSAQKNPTAFYLCASSSRDRGVNQPQHFGDGTRLSIL.

The chain couples TRBV2 to TRBJ1-1, with D perhaps matching TRBD1 (5 bases). This CDR3 region has 13 residues. V was clipped by 7 bases and J by 5 bases, with 14 bases between them. The germline CDR1 and CDR2 sequences are SNHLY and FYNNEI. CDR3 sequence: CASKGPSGTEAFF. In DNA form, the CDR3 reads TGTGCCAGCAAGGGGCCATCTGGGACTGAAGCTTTCTTT.

This clone was seen a handful of times. V gene TRBV5-6 combines with J gene TRBJ1-1, with 8 bases identical to TRBD1. The CDR3 runs 16 residues. The germline V gene has CDR1 SGHDT and CDR2 YYEEEE. Trimming cost V 3 bases and J 1 base; bases outside gene matches: 8. The CDR3 sequence is CASSSRQGFGNTEAFF. Here the CDR3 DNA reads TGTGCCAGCAGCTCAAGACAGGGGTTCGGGAACACTGAAGCTTTCTTT.

The chain has TRBV7-3 and TRBJ2-5, with D tentatively TRBD1 (5 bases). With 0 bases removed from V and 4 bases from J, the gap between germline ends came to 9 bases. The CDR3 is 14 residues long. Germline assignment: CDR1 SGHTA and CDR2 FQGTGA. This chain's CDR3 is CASSLTGEGETQYF. CDR3 DNA: TGTGCCAGCAGCTTAACAGGGGAAGGAGAGACCCAGTACTTC. Combining the CDR3 with reference TRBV7-3 and TRBJ2-5 gives the whole variable domain GAGVSQTPSNKVTEKGKYVELRCDPISGHTALYWYRQSLGQGPEFLIYFQGTGAADDSGLPNDRFFAVRPEGSVSTLKIQRTERGDSAVYLCASSLTGEGETQYFGPGTRLLVL.

The count of this clone is one. The J gene is TRBJ1-5, the V gene TRBV21-1. TRBV21-1 is marked as a pseudogene. The CDR3 totals 17 residues. The CDR3 region has the DNA TGTGCCAGCAGTCCTTTGCCCCATGGGGGGGGGCATCAGCCCCAGCATTTT. Amino acids: CASSPLPHGGGHQPQHF.

J is TRBJ2-7 and V is TRBV11-2; 8 bases are shared with TRBD2. This CDR3 has 15 residues. CDR1 is SGHAT and CDR2 is FQNNGV in the germline V gene. V trimming: 1 base; J trimming: 1 base; junction bases outside the gene matches: 3. CDR3 region: CASSLGGGGSYEQYF. The CDR3 nucleotides are TGTGCCAGCAGCTTAGGAGGCGGGGGGTCCTACGAGCAGTACTTC.

In this sample, this clone turned up many times. The rearrangement links TRBV7-7 to TRBJ2-2, with TRBD2 matching 10 bases. Germline CDR1 is SSHAT and CDR2 is FNYEAQ (reference sequence). The J segment lost 6 bases and the V segment lost 4 bases, leaving 5 bases of the junction unmatched. The CDR3 length is 15 residues. CDR3 sequence reads: CASSSSGGASGELFF. In DNA, the CDR3 is TGTGCCAGCAGCTCCAGCGGGGGGGCATCCGGGGAGCTGTTTTTT.

The chain is built from TRBV4-1 and TRBJ2-2; D gene uncertain. Germline V gives CDR1 MGHRA, CDR2 YSYEKL. This CDR3 has 16 amino acids. The ends were cut back, 0 bases at V and 7 bases at J, with 15 bases in the middle. In nucleotides, the CDR3 is TGCGCCAGCAGCCAAGATTTGGGCGTATGGCACGGGGAGCTGTTTTTT. It yields the protein CASSQDLGVWHGELFF.

This clone came up once. The chain carries TRBV5-5 and TRBJ2-5; 8 bases are a match to TRBD2. CDR1 is SGHKS, CDR2 YYEKEE, per germline (reference sequence). Unmatched junction bases numbered 12, after V lost 0 bases and J lost 5 bases. There are 17 residues in the CDR3. The CDR3 spells CASSLGISGGVVETQYF. CDR3 nucleotides: TGTGCCAGCAGCTTGGGGATTTCGGGGGGGGTCGTGGAGACCCAGTACTTC.

This chain joins TRBV4-1 and TRBJ2-7; 8 nucleotides agree with TRBD2. The CDR3 contains 14 residues. Losses at the gene ends were 4 bases for V and 2 bases for J; bases not matched to a gene: 4. Germline CDR1 and CDR2: MGHRA and YSYEKL. The CDR3 nucleotides are TGCGCCAGCAGCCTCACTAGCGGTACCTACGAGCAGTACTTC. It translates to CASSLTSGTYEQYF.

This sequence joins TRBV6-5 and TRBJ1-2; a possible D gene is TRBD1 (6 bases). The CDR3 covers 15 residues. Germline CDR1 and CDR2: MNHEY and SVGAGI. V was shortened by 7 bases and J by 4 bases, with 19 bases between the two germline ends. The CDR3 reads CASTRAGQSTYGYTF. The CDR3 coding sequence is TGTGCCAGCACCCGGGCCGGACAGAGCACCTATGGCTACACCTTC.